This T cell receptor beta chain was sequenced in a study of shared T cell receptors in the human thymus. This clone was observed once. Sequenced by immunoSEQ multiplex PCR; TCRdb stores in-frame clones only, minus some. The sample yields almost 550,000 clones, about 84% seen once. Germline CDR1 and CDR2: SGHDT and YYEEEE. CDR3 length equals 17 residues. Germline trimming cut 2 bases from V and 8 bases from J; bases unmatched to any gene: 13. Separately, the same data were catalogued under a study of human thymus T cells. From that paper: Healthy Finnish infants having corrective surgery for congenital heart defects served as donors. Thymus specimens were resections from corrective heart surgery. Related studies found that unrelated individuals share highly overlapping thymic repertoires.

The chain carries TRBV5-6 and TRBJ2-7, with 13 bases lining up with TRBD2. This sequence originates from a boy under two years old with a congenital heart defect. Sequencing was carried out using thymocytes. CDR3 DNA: TGTGCCAGCAGCTTTGGGGGAAAAGGACTAGCGGGAGCTCAGCAGTACTTC. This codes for CASSFGGKGLAGAQQYF.